Below are 2 T cell receptor beta chains sequenced from a single sample in a study of T cells in Graves' hyperthyroidism and ophthalmopathy. RNA transcripts served as the template for amplifying TCR beta CDR3 regions. HTBI primers drove first-round RT-PCR of the TCR CDR3. Via MiXCR, TCRdb re-called the multiplex PCR reads, giving one row per CDR3 protein. The table has about 740,000 distinct CDR3 sequences, less than 15% seen once. Material for sequencing was blood. The receptors originated from a woman younger than 30 with Graves' hyperthyroidism.

This clonotype has a single count. This sequence joins TRBV6-2 or TRBV6-3 and TRBJ2-3, with a possible D match to TRBD1 (6 bases). The ends were cut back, 7 bases at V and 5 bases at J, with 13 bases in the middle. Germline lookup yields CDR1 MNHEY and CDR2 SVGEGT. CDR3 size: 13 residues. This CDR3 is CASKPQGKDTQYF. The CDR3 DNA reads as TGTGCCAGCAAGCCACAGGGTAAAGATACGCAGTATTTT.

In its sample, this clonotype was seen a few times. The gene calls are TRBV28 and TRBJ2-1; D remains ambiguous. V was shortened by 8 bases and J by 6 bases, with 17 bases between the two germline ends. Germline values: CDR1 MDHEN, CDR2 SYDVKM. The CDR3 contains 14 residues. Here the CDR3 reads CASSPSRDGNEQFF. CDR3 coding DNA: TGTGCCAGCTCGCCGTCGAGAGATGGCAATGAGCAGTTCTTC.